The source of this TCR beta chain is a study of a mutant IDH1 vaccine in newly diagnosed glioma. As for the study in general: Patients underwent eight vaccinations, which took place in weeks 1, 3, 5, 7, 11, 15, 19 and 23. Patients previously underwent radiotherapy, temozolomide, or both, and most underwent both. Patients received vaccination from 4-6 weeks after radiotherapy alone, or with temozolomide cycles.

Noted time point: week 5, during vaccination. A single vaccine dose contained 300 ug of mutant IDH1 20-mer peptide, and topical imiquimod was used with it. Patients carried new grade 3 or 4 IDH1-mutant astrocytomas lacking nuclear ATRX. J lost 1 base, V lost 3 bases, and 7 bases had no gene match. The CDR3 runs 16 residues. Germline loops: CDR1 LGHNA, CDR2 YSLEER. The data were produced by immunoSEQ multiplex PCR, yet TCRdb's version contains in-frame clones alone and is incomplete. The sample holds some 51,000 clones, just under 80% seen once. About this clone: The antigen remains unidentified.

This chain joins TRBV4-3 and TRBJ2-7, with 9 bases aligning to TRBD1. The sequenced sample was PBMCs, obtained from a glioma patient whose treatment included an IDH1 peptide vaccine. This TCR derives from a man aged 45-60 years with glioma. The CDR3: CASSQNAGTGSYEQYF. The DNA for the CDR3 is TGCGCCAGCAGCCAGAACGCCGGGACAGGGTCCTACGAGCAGTACTTC.